This TCR beta chain is drawn from a study of prognosis after radiotherapy for stage I lung cancer. For the study at large: Radiotherapy used SBRT, divided into 3 to 5 fractions and reaching a biologically effective dose of at least 100 Gy. Study-wide results and limits: Usage of TRBV and TRBJ genes reportedly differed between metastatic and non-metastatic patients.

Germline CDR1 reads SGHRS; CDR2 reads YFSETQ. The CDR3 has 12 residues. Trimming shortened V by 4 bases and J by 2 bases, and 7 bases separated the two germline ends. This clonotype is termed medium-sized. Antigen specificity is unknown. With two-round multiplex PCR, TCR beta CDR3 sequences were amplified from genomic DNA. Primers specific to each TRBV and TRBJ gene were used in first-round PCR. Each CDR3 protein is one row after TCRdb ran MiXCR on the multiplex PCR reads. The sample holds over 14,000 distinct CDR3 sequences, about 60% seen once. Sequences were derived from PBMCs, sampled before or after stereotactic body radiation therapy (not recorded which). The source is a donor of 50 years or more with non-small cell lung cancer. J is TRBJ2-7 and V is TRBV5-1; a weak D match, TRBD2 (5 bases). Here the CDR3 DNA reads TGCGCCAGCAGCCCCGGGACCTACGAGCAGTACTTC. Translating it yields CASSPGTYEQYF.